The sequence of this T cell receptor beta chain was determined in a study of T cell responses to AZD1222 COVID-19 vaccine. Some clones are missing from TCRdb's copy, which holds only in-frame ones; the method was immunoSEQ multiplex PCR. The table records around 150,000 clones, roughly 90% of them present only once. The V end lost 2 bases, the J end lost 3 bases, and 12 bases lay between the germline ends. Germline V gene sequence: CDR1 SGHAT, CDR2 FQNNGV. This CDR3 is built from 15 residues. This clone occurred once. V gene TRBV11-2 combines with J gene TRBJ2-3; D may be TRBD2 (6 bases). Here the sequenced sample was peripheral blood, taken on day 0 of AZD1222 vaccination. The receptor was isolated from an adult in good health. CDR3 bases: TGTGCCAGCAGCTTATCTGCGGGACCGACAGATACGCAGTATTTT. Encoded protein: CASSLSAGPTDTQYF.